A selection of T cell receptor beta chains follows, all from one sample in a study of cytotoxic CD8 clonotypes in ibrutinib-treated CLL. TCRdb keeps only in-frame clones here, not all; method: immunoSEQ multiplex PCR. The sample includes some 300,000 clones, around four fifths of them seen just once. The sample was PBMCs, taken before ibrutinib treatment. Receptors originate from a human donor with chronic lymphocytic leukemia. The CDR3 runs from the conserved cysteine through the conserved F or W. The D gene is left open where the match is weak. Only some rows state a clone size, as once, few, many or a class for expanded clones.

J gene: TRBJ2-2
V gene: TRBV9
D gene: NA
clone size: NA
CDR3 protein: CAGSVAGVLTNTGELFF
CDR3 DNA: TGTGCCGGCAGCGTAGCTGGTGTTCTGACGAACACCGGGGAGCTGTTTTTT

J gene: TRBJ1-2
V gene: TRBV20-1
D gene: NA
clone size: NA
CDR3 protein: CSLGQNYGYTF
CDR3 DNA: TGCAGCTTGGGGCAGAACTATGGCTACACCTTC

J gene: TRBJ2-1
V gene: TRBV7-9
D gene: NA
clone size: NA
CDR3 protein: CASSNRGVYNEQFF
CDR3 DNA: TGTGCCAGCAGCAATAGAGGGGTCTACAATGAGCAGTTCTTC

J gene: TRBJ2-1
V gene: TRBV4-3
D gene: TRBD2
clone size: NA
CDR3 protein: CASSQDRGGPNEQFF
CDR3 DNA: TGCGCCAGCAGCCAAGATCGGGGAGGGCCCAATGAGCAGTTCTTC

J gene: TRBJ2-1
V gene: TRBV19
D gene: TRBD2
clone size: NA
CDR3 protein: CASSPSGSWNEQFF
CDR3 DNA: TGTGCCAGTAGTCCTAGCGGGAGTTGGAATGAGCAGTTCTTC

J gene: TRBJ1-3
V gene: TRBV7-2
D gene: NA
clone size: NA
CDR3 protein: CASSLAGARSGNTIYF
CDR3 DNA: TGTGCCAGCAGCTTGGCAGGGGCCCGCTCTGGAAACACCATATATTTT

J gene: TRBJ2-3
V gene: TRBV19
D gene: NA
clone size: NA
CDR3 protein: CASSQSKSDTQYF
CDR3 DNA: TGTGCCAGTAGTCAATCCAAATCAGATACGCAGTATTTT

J gene: TRBJ1-2
V gene: TRBV15
D gene: TRBD1
clone size: few
CDR3 protein: CATSRRQGEGVGYTF
CDR3 DNA: TGTGCCACCAGCAGACGACAGGGAGAAGGGGTTGGCTACACCTTC

J gene: TRBJ2-7
V gene: TRBV5-1
D gene: NA
clone size: NA
CDR3 protein: CASSPVSAGEQYF
CDR3 DNA: TGCGCCAGCAGTCCCGTCTCCGCGGGTGAGCAGTACTTC

J gene: TRBJ2-7
V gene: TRBV9
D gene: TRBD2
clone size: NA
CDR3 protein: CASSPLAGSSYEQYF
CDR3 DNA: TGTGCCAGCAGCCCTTTAGCGGGAAGCTCCTACGAGCAGTACTTC

J gene: TRBJ1-1
V gene: TRBV5-1
D gene: TRBD1
clone size: NA
CDR3 protein: CASSLKGQGWTEAFF
CDR3 DNA: TGCGCCAGCAGCTTAAAGGGACAGGGGTGGACTGAAGCTTTCTTT

J gene: TRBJ2-7
V gene: TRBV10-3
D gene: TRBD2
clone size: NA
CDR3 protein: CAIASRSGSYEQYF
CDR3 DNA: TGTGCCATCGCTTCCCGTAGCGGGAGTTACGAGCAGTACTTC

J gene: TRBJ2-1
V gene: TRBV7-6
D gene: TRBD2
clone size: NA
CDR3 protein: CASSGTSGNEQFF
CDR3 DNA: TGTGCCAGCAGCGGGACTAGCGGGAATGAGCAGTTCTTC

J gene: TRBJ1-1
V gene: TRBV9
D gene: NA
clone size: NA
CDR3 protein: CASSGHYQPGTPNTEAFF
CDR3 DNA: TGTGCCAGCAGCGGACACTACCAACCCGGGACACCGAACACTGAAGCTTTCTTT

J gene: TRBJ2-1
V gene: TRBV5-1
D gene: NA
clone size: NA
CDR3 protein: CASSLDGRSSYNEQFF
CDR3 DNA: TGCGCCAGCAGCTTGGACGGGCGCAGCTCCTACAATGAGCAGTTCTTC

J gene: TRBJ2-5
V gene: TRBV5-1
D gene: TRBD1
clone size: NA
CDR3 protein: CASSKLQGAGPETQYF
CDR3 DNA: TGCGCCAGCAGCAAGCTACAGGGGGCTGGGCCAGAGACCCAGTACTTC

J gene: TRBJ2-3
V gene: TRBV4-3
D gene: NA
clone size: NA
CDR3 protein: CASSQEGDAGPDTQYF
CDR3 DNA: TGCGCCAGCAGCCAAGAGGGGGACGCGGGCCCAGATACGCAGTATTTT

J gene: TRBJ1-1
V gene: TRBV5-1
D gene: NA
clone size: NA
CDR3 protein: CASSLGEGLTEAFF
CDR3 DNA: TGCGCCAGCAGCTTGGGGGAAGGGCTCACTGAAGCTTTCTTT

J gene: TRBJ1-4
V gene: TRBV20-1
D gene: NA
clone size: NA
CDR3 protein: CSARVGEELFF
CDR3 DNA: TGCAGTGCTAGAGTAGGTGAGGAACTGTTTTTT

J gene: TRBJ2-7
V gene: TRBV9
D gene: NA
clone size: NA
CDR3 protein: CASSVGALARSYEQYF
CDR3 DNA: TGTGCCAGCAGCGTAGGCGCCCTAGCGCGTTCCTACGAGCAGTACTTC

J gene: TRBJ2-3
V gene: TRBV14
D gene: TRBD2
clone size: NA
CDR3 protein: CASSKGLAGGILLADTQYF
CDR3 DNA: TGTGCCAGCAGCAAGGGACTAGCGGGAGGGATCCTACTCGCAGATACGCAGTATTTT

J gene: TRBJ2-1
V gene: TRBV7-2
D gene: TRBD2
clone size: NA
CDR3 protein: CASSSRAGGPHNEQFF
CDR3 DNA: TGTGCCAGCAGCTCAAGAGCGGGAGGCCCACACAATGAGCAGTTCTTC

J gene: TRBJ1-5
V gene: TRBV9
D gene: NA
clone size: few
CDR3 protein: CASSATPYSNQPQHF
CDR3 DNA: TGTGCCAGCAGCGCGACACCTTATAGCAATCAGCCCCAGCATTTT

J gene: TRBJ2-7
V gene: TRBV7-2
D gene: NA
clone size: NA
CDR3 protein: CASSLEPTGGGDEQYF
CDR3 DNA: TGTGCCAGCAGCTTAGAACCCACAGGGGGAGGGGACGAGCAGTACTTC

J gene: TRBJ2-1
V gene: TRBV11-3
D gene: NA
clone size: NA
CDR3 protein: CASSLDEVRAHEQFF
CDR3 DNA: TGTGCCAGCAGCTTAGATGAGGTGAGGGCCCATGAGCAGTTCTTC

J gene: TRBJ2-3
V gene: TRBV27
D gene: TRBD2
clone size: NA
CDR3 protein: CASISGRAGVLTDTQYF
CDR3 DNA: TGTGCCAGCATTAGCGGGAGGGCCGGAGTTCTCACAGATACGCAGTATTTT

J gene: TRBJ1-1
V gene: TRBV7-8
D gene: NA
clone size: NA
CDR3 protein: CASSRPLRGFSEAFF
CDR3 DNA: TGTGCCAGCAGCCGCCCCCTGCGGGGTTTTTCTGAAGCTTTCTTT

J gene: TRBJ2-4
V gene: TRBV4-2
D gene: NA
clone size: NA
CDR3 protein: CASSQVTLVVLGMNIQYF
CDR3 DNA: TGTGCCAGCAGCCAAGTAACCCTTGTCGTTTTGGGGATGAACATTCAGTACTTC

J gene: TRBJ1-2
V gene: TRBV6-1
D gene: NA
clone size: few
CDR3 protein: CASSVREAYGYTF
CDR3 DNA: TGTGCCAGCAGTGTCAGGGAGGCCTATGGCTACACCTTC

J gene: TRBJ2-7
V gene: TRBV7-9
D gene: NA
clone size: NA
CDR3 protein: CASSSWDGKSPYEQYF
CDR3 DNA: TGTGCCAGCAGCTCCTGGGACGGCAAAAGTCCCTACGAGCAGTACTTC

J gene: TRBJ1-1
V gene: TRBV6-4
D gene: NA
clone size: NA
CDR3 protein: CATRRATGTEAFF
CDR3 DNA: TGTGCCACCCGGCGGGCGACGGGCACTGAAGCTTTCTTT

J gene: TRBJ2-2
V gene: TRBV4-3
D gene: NA
clone size: few
CDR3 protein: CASSQFVANTGELFF
CDR3 DNA: TGCGCCAGCAGCCAATTTGTTGCGAACACCGGGGAGCTGTTTTTT

J gene: TRBJ2-7
V gene: TRBV9
D gene: NA
clone size: NA
CDR3 protein: CASSVAPGLQYEQYF
CDR3 DNA: TGTGCCAGCAGCGTAGCACCGGGACTCCAATACGAGCAGTACTTC

J gene: TRBJ2-5
V gene: TRBV18
D gene: NA
clone size: NA
CDR3 protein: CASSPRGNQETQYF
CDR3 DNA: TGTGCCAGCTCACCTAGGGGGAACCAAGAGACCCAGTACTTC

J gene: TRBJ2-7
V gene: TRBV28
D gene: NA
clone size: NA
CDR3 protein: CASTPGLTYEQYF
CDR3 DNA: TGTGCCAGCACCCCGGGACTCACCTACGAGCAGTACTTC

J gene: TRBJ1-2
V gene: TRBV28
D gene: TRBD1
clone size: NA
CDR3 protein: CASSLTGTGGWIF
CDR3 DNA: TGTGCCAGCAGTTTAACGGGGACAGGGGGTTGGATTTTC

J gene: TRBJ1-1
V gene: TRBV7-8
D gene: NA
clone size: NA
CDR3 protein: CASSLATGTEAFF
CDR3 DNA: TGTGCCAGCAGCTTAGCCACGGGGACTGAAGCTTTCTTT

J gene: TRBJ2-1
V gene: TRBV27
D gene: NA
clone size: once
CDR3 protein: CASSRNSQSYNEQFF
CDR3 DNA: TGTGCCAGCAGCCGAAATTCCCAATCCTACAATGAGCAGTTCTTC

J gene: TRBJ1-5
V gene: TRBV19
D gene: NA
clone size: NA
CDR3 protein: CASAFTPNQPQHF
CDR3 DNA: TGTGCCAGTGCGTTCACACCTAATCAGCCCCAGCATTTT

J gene: TRBJ1-1
V gene: TRBV6-5
D gene: NA
clone size: NA
CDR3 protein: CASSYSSGTLGTEAFF
CDR3 DNA: TGTGCCAGCAGTTACTCGTCCGGCACCCTCGGGACTGAAGCTTTCTTT